What follows are 6 T cell receptor beta chains derived from one specimen sequenced in a study of graft-versus-host responses after intestinal transplantation. Measured with immunoSEQ multiplex PCR; TCRdb has only the in-frame clones, and not every one. This sample has tens of thousands of clones; over 80% occur once, and the top ten carry approximately 3.7%. Here the sequenced sample was PBMCs, taken 1070 days after transplant. These TCRs come from a human patient who received an intestinal transplant, so some T cells may come from the graft donor.

This chain connects TRBV7-9 to TRBJ2-1, with D perhaps matching TRBD2 (5 bases). Trimming pared 3 bases from V and 8 bases from J, leaving 14 bases between. The CDR3 totals 14 residues. Germline V gene sequence: CDR1 SEHNR, CDR2 FQNEAQ (reference sequence). The CDR3 loop is CASSFRTEVDEQFF. The DNA of the CDR3 is TGTGCCAGCAGCTTTAGGACGGAGGTCGATGAGCAGTTCTTC.

This sequence joins TRBV15 and TRBJ1-1; possibly TRBD1 for D (5 bases). The CDR3 runs 14 residues. V was trimmed by 4 bases and J by 1 base, leaving 10 bases between them. Germline V gene lookup returns CDR1 LNHNV and CDR2 YYDKDF (reference sequence). In nucleotides, the CDR3 is TGTGCCACCAGCAAAACAGACAGGAACACTGAAGCTTTCTTT. Protein: CATSKTDRNTEAFF.

The V gene is TRBV5-3, the J gene TRBJ1-4; D gene unclear. TRBV5-3 is annotated as an ORF whose role is uncertain. V gave up 6 bases and J gave up 0 bases, with 9 bases separating them. The CDR3 loop spans 14 amino acids. The CDR3 DNA reads as TGTGCCAGAAAACCGGGAGCAACTAATGAAAAACTGTTTTTT. It specifies CARKPGATNEKLFF.

The chain carries TRBV5-4 and TRBJ1-1; D remains ambiguous. The V end lost 5 bases, the J end lost 3 bases, and 8 bases lay between the germline ends. The CDR3 loop spans 12 amino acids. Per the germline V gene, CDR1 is SGHNT and CDR2 is YYREEE (reference sequence). CDR3 bases: TGTGCCAGCAGTTACAGTTACACTGAAGCTTTCTTT. It is translated as CASSYSYTEAFF.

The chain combines TRBV7-8 with TRBJ2-5, with D possibly being TRBD2 (7 bases). The CDR3 consists of 15 residues. From germline, CDR1 is SGHVS and CDR2 FQNEAQ. With 5 bases removed from V and 5 bases from J, the gap between germline ends came to 18 bases. The CDR3 region is CASSTMRGPGETQYF. The CDR3 nucleotides are TGTGCCAGCAGCACCATGCGGGGGCCAGGGGAGACCCAGTACTTC. Together with reference TRBV7-8 and TRBJ2-5, the CDR3 gives the full variable domain: GAGVSQSPRYKVAKRGQDVALRCDPISGHVSLFWYQQALGQGPEFLTYFQNEAQLDKSGLPSDRFFAERPEGSVSTLKIQRTQQEDSAVYLCASSTMRGPGETQYFGPGTRLLVL.

The gene calls are TRBV15 and TRBJ1-2, with no clear D. V gave up 0 bases and J gave up 2 bases, with 10 bases separating them. This CDR3 is built from 15 residues. The germline V gene has CDR1 LNHNV and CDR2 YYDKDF (reference sequence). CDR3 loop: CATSRDGPENYGYTF. CDR3 DNA: TGTGCCACCAGCAGAGATGGGCCCGAGAACTATGGCTACACCTTC.